This T cell receptor beta chain stems from a study of shared clonotypes between healthy human individuals. Study observations and caveats: Limitation of the genetic and exposure-history diversity represented came from the few donors.

In germline, CDR1 is SGDLS, CDR2 YYNGEE. V dropped 3 bases and J dropped 5 bases, with 24 bases sitting between them. The CDR3 extends over 17 amino acids. As defined, naive CD8 cells were CD45RO-negative and positively selected for CCR7, with terminally differentiated effector memory CD45RA+ cells excluded. Donation came from healthy HIV-negative adults that had no recent acute infections or vaccinations. As to this clone: Antigen: not known.

Replicate PCRs for sorted subsets used approximately 220 ng DNA; this equaled around 29,000 T cell genomes. This table comes from immunoSEQ multiplex PCR, and its TCRdb copy is limited to in-frame clones, with some not included. The sample comprises around 2,000,000 clones, over 85% of which are singletons, and approximately 1.2% rests with the top ten. This chain connects TRBV9 to TRBJ2-7; possibly TRBD1 for D (6 bases). The sequencing sample was made of naive CD8+ T cells sorted from blood. This TCR derives from a man aged 18-30 years in good health. In nucleotides, the CDR3 is TGTGCCAGCAGCGCTCCGGGGCAGGGGTTGTTAAGTGACGAGCAGTACTTC. Residues: CASSAPGQGLLSDEQYF. Based on the CDR3 plus reference TRBV9 and TRBJ2-7, the full variable domain is DSGVTQTPKHLITATGQRVTLRCSPRSGDLSVYWYQQSLDQGLQFLIQYYNGEERAKGNILERFSAQQFPDLHSELNLSSLELGDSALYFCASSAPGQGLLSDEQYFGPGTRLTVT.